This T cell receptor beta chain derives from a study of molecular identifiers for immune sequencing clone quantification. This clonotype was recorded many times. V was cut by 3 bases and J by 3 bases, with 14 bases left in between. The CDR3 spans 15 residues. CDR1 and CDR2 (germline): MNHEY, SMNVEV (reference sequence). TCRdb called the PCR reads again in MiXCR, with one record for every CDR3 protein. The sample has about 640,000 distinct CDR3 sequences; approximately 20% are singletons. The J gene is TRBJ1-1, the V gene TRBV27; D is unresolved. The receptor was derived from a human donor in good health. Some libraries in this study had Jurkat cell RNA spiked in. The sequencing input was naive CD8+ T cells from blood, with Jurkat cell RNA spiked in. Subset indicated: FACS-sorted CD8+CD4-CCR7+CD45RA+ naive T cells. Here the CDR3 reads CASSFLVGTDTEAFF. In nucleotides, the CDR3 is TGTGCCAGCAGTTTCCTTGTGGGTACTGACACTGAAGCTTTCTTT.